The 21 T cell receptor beta chains below come from one sample, sequenced in a study of cytotoxic CD8 clonotypes in ibrutinib-treated CLL. Here immunoSEQ multiplex PCR was the method, and the copy in TCRdb shows in-frame clones only, minus some. The table has about 25,000 clones, 65% to 90% seen once. The material sequenced was PBMCs, taken after 24 months of ibrutinib treatment. The receptors stem from a human donor with chronic lymphocytic leukemia.

The V call is TRBV7-9, the J call TRBJ2-1, with 8 positions matching TRBD2. Germline V CDR1 and CDR2: SEHNR, FQNEAQ (reference sequence). This CDR3 contains 15 residues. Germline trimming cut 5 bases from V and 4 bases from J; bases unmatched to any gene: 7. For the CDR3, the DNA is TGTGCCAGCAGCCAAGCGGGGGCCAGGTACAATGAGCAGTTCTTC. This gives the protein CASSQAGARYNEQFF. Filled out from reference TRBV7-9 and TRBJ2-1, the complete variable domain reads DTGVSQNPRHKITKRGQNVTFRCDPISEHNRLYWYRQTLGQGPEFLTYFQNEAQLEKSRLLSDRFSAERPKGSFSTLEIQRTEQGDSAMYLCASSQAGARYNEQFFGPGTRLTVL.

The chain joins TRBV6-4 to TRBJ2-5; D call uncertain. Trimming cost V 0 bases and J 2 bases, with 10 bases left between them. The germline V gene has CDR1 MRHNA and CDR2 SNTAGT. CDR3 length: 15 residues. The DNA of the CDR3 is TGTGCCAGCAGTGACTCTCTAGAGGAGCAAGAGACCCAGTACTTC. Translating gives CASSDSLEEQETQYF.

This chain connects TRBV18 to TRBJ1-2; D is uncertain. Germline V CDR1 and CDR2: KGHSH, LQKENI. The CDR3 has 15 residues. V was clipped by 5 bases and J by 7 bases, with 20 bases between them. The CDR3: CASSFQGTGISGYTF. The CDR3 DNA reads as TGTGCCAGCTCATTTCAAGGAACTGGGATAAGTGGCTACACCTTC.

This clone turned up a few times. The DNA for the CDR3 is TGCGCCAGCAGCCCCTTAGCGGAAACTAATGAAAAACTGTTTTTT. Encoded protein: CASSPLAETNEKLFF. The chain combines TRBV5-1 with TRBJ1-4; D is ambiguous. V shed 4 bases and J shed 1 base, with 11 bases lying between them. In germline, CDR1 is SGHRS, CDR2 YFSETQ. The CDR3 contains 15 residues.

The chain combines TRBV5-1 with TRBJ1-6, with 10 nucleotides matching TRBD1. The length of the CDR3 is 14 residues. Trimming at V came to 0 bases and at J to 10 bases, leaving 1 base not matched to a gene. CDR1 SGHRS and CDR2 YFSETQ come from the germline V gene. CDR3 residues: CASSLGDRGSPLHF. For the CDR3, the DNA is TGCGCCAGCAGCTTGGGGGACAGGGGATCACCCCTCCACTTT.

Relative to its sample, this clone is medium-sized. This chain links TRBV2 with TRBJ2-7; tentative D call: TRBD1 (5 bases). With 1 base removed from V and 0 bases from J, the gap between germline ends came to 10 bases. CDR3 length: 15 residues. The germline V gene has CDR1 SNHLY and CDR2 FYNNEI. The CDR3 spells CASSEGAGLSYEQYF. The CDR3 DNA is TGTGCCAGCAGTGAAGGGGCAGGGCTCTCCTACGAGCAGTACTTC.

The rearrangement joins TRBV7-3 to TRBJ2-1; D possibly corresponds to TRBD2 (5 bases). Germline CDR1 reads SGHTA; CDR2 reads FQGTGA. V gave up 2 bases and J gave up 7 bases, with 12 bases separating them. CDR3 length: 14 amino acids. The DNA for the CDR3 is TGTGCCAGCAGCTTAGATTTCGCGGGTAATGAGCAGTTCTTC. It yields the protein CASSLDFAGNEQFF.

The chain uses TRBV2 and TRBJ1-2; 8 nucleotides line up with TRBD1. Germline V CDR1 and CDR2: SNHLY, FYNNEI. The J segment lost 4 bases and the V segment lost 4 bases, leaving 5 bases of the junction unmatched. The CDR3 has 14 residues. CDR3 sequence (DNA): TGTGCCAGCAGTGCCGGGACAGGAGTCTATGGCTACACCTTC. It is translated as CASSAGTGVYGYTF.

V is TRBV5-1 and J is TRBJ2-7, with TRBD2 matching over 9 bases. With V trimmed by 4 bases and J by 6 bases, 11 bases remained unmatched. CDR3 size: 15 residues. Germline CDR1 SGHRS, CDR2 YFSETQ. The CDR3 DNA reads TGCGCCAGCAGCGGCGGGGGGGGCTCGCGAGGCGAGCAGTACTTC. Translating gives CASSGGGGSRGEQYF.

The rearrangement uses TRBV5-1 and TRBJ2-5; D gene uncertain. V dropped 5 bases and J dropped 1 base, with 3 bases sitting between them. Germline CDR1 reads SGHRS; CDR2 reads YFSETQ. CDR3 length: 11 residues. The CDR3 sequence: CASSSQETQYF. The CDR3 bases are TGCGCCAGCAGTTCCCAAGAGACCCAGTACTTC.

The rearrangement links TRBV5-4 to TRBJ1-2, with 8 positions matching TRBD1. The length of the CDR3 is 14 residues. CDR1 and CDR2 (germline): SGHNT, YYREEE (reference sequence). Germline trimming cut 4 bases from V and 6 bases from J; bases unmatched to any gene: 8. CDR3 protein: CASSGLQGADGYTF. The CDR3 DNA reads TGTGCCAGCAGCGGACTTCAGGGGGCGGATGGCTACACCTTC.

The chain links TRBV4-1 to TRBJ2-3, with a tentative D call TRBD2 (6 bases). The length of the CDR3 is 18 residues. Trimming left V 0 bases short and J 2 bases short, with 18 bases between. Germline V gene sequence: CDR1 MGHRA, CDR2 YSYEKL. The CDR3 region is CASSQDSVRDFPTDTQYF. The CDR3 DNA reads TGCGCCAGCAGCCAAGACTCAGTTCGGGACTTCCCCACAGATACGCAGTATTTT.

V is TRBV19 and J is TRBJ2-6; no clear D. The CDR3 has 15 residues. Trimming took off 3 bases at V and 0 bases at J, with 6 bases between the two ends. Germline V CDR1 and CDR2: LNHDA, SQIVND (reference sequence). The CDR3 loop reads CASSIRHSGANVLTF. CDR3 nucleotides: TGTGCCAGTAGTATTCGTCACTCTGGGGCCAACGTCCTGACTTTC.

This sequence joins TRBV4-1 and TRBJ1-1, with 8 bases that match TRBD1. V lost 2 bases to trimming and J lost 5 bases; unmatched junction nucleotides: 7. The germline CDR1 and CDR2 sequences are MGHRA and YSYEKL. The CDR3 has 15 amino acids. In DNA form, the CDR3 reads TGCGCCAGCAGCCAACGGACAGGGTTGGATACTGAAGCTTTCTTT. Amino acids: CASSQRTGLDTEAFF.

V and J are TRBV6-5 and TRBJ2-7; 10 nucleotides align to TRBD2. Germline assignment: CDR1 MNHEY and CDR2 SVGAGI. The V segment lost 4 bases and the J segment 3 bases; nucleotides outside the gene matches: 3. The CDR3 covers 14 residues. DNA of the CDR3: TGTGCCAGCAGTTCTAGCGGGGGTCTCTACGAGCAGTACTTC. It yields the protein CASSSSGGLYEQYF.

This sequence joins TRBV6-5 and TRBJ2-3; D tentatively fits TRBD1 or TRBD2 (6 bases each). V was pared by 7 bases and J by 6 bases, with 14 bases between. Germline V gene lookup returns CDR1 MNHEY and CDR2 SVGAGI. This CDR3 comprises 13 residues. The CDR3 DNA sequence: TGTGCCAGCAAAAACTCGGGGGCGGATACGCAGTATTTT. Protein product: CASKNSGADTQYF.

This chain connects TRBV4-1 to TRBJ1-4; D is uncertain. The V end was cut by 3 bases, the J end by 5 bases, with 13 bases between. The V gene's germline CDR1 is MGHRA and CDR2 YSYEKL. The CDR3 spans 15 residues. CDR3 amino acids: CASSHREAENEKLFF. In DNA form, the CDR3 reads TGCGCCAGCAGCCATCGGGAGGCAGAGAATGAAAAACTGTTTTTT.

The chain joins TRBV9 to TRBJ1-5; D is ambiguous. CDR1 SGDLS and CDR2 YYNGEE come from the germline V gene. Trimming cost V 0 bases and J 4 bases, with 11 bases left between them. The CDR3 is made up of 15 amino acids. The CDR3 here is CASSVVPDLNQPQHF. DNA of the CDR3: TGTGCCAGCAGCGTAGTCCCAGATCTAAATCAGCCCCAGCATTTT.

This chain links TRBV19 with TRBJ1-1; D gene ambiguous. V lost 4 bases and J lost 1, with 10 bases in between. The CDR3 totals 14 residues. From germline, CDR1 is LNHDA and CDR2 SQIVND (reference sequence). CDR3 DNA sequence: TGTGCCAGTAGTACCCCAGGTTCGAACACTGAAGCTTTCTTT. As protein: CASSTPGSNTEAFF.

The chain recombines TRBV19 with TRBJ1-2; 8 nucleotides agree with TRBD1. Per germline, CDR1 LNHDA and CDR2 SQIVND (reference sequence). The CDR3 runs 13 residues. V was clipped by 6 bases and J by 4 bases; unmatched bases: 4. This CDR3 is CASRTGASYGYTF. The CDR3, as DNA: TGTGCCAGTAGGACAGGGGCGAGCTATGGCTACACCTTC.

The V gene is TRBV19, the J gene TRBJ2-2; D perhaps matches TRBD2 (5 bases). The CDR3 covers 14 residues. CDR1 and CDR2 (germline): LNHDA, SQIVND (reference sequence). The V gene lost 4 bases and the J gene lost 5 bases, with 11 bases spanning the gap. CDR3 residues: CASSKGVRTGELFF. DNA of the CDR3: TGTGCCAGTAGTAAGGGAGTTCGGACCGGGGAGCTGTTTTTT.